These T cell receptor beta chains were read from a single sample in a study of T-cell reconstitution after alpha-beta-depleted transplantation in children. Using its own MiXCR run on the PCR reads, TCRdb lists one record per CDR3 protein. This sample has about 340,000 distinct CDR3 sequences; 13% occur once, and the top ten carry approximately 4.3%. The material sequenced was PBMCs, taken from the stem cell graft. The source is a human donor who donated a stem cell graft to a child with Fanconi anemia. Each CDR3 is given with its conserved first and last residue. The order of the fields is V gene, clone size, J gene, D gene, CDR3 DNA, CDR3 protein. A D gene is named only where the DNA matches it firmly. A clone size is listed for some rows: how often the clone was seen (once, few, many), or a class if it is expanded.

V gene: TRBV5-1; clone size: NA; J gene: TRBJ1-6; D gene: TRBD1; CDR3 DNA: TGCGCCAGCATGGCAGGGGGCGACTCACCCCTCCACTTT; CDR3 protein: CASMAGGDSPLHF
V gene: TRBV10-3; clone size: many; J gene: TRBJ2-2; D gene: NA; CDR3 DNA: TGTGCCACTAAGGAAACAGGACTCAGAAACACCGGGGAGCTGTTTTTT; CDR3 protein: CATKETGLRNTGELFF
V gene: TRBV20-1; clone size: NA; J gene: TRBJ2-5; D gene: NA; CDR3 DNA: TGCAGTGCCCATCTCTCAAGCCAAGAGACCCAGTACTTC; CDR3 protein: CSAHLSSQETQYF
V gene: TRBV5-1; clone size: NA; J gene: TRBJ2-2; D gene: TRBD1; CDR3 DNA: TGCGCCAGCAGCTATGACAGGGTGGTCGGGGAGCTGTTTTTT; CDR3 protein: CASSYDRVVGELFF
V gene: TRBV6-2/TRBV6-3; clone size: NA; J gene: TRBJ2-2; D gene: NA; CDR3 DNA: TGTGCCAGCATACCCAACAGGGCCGGGGAGCTGTTTTTT; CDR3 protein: CASIPNRAGELFF
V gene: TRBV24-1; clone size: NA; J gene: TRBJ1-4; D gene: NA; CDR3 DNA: TGTGCCACCAGTGCCAGGGGTGGTGAAAAACTGTTTTTT; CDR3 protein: CATSARGGEKLFF
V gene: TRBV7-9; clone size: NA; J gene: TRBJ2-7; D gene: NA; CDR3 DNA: TGTGCCAGCAGCTTAGCGCTGCGGGGAGAGCAGTACTTC; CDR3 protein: CASSLALRGEQYF
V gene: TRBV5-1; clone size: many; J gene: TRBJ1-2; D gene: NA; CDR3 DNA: TGCGCCAGCAGCTTGGAACCTAAGAGGATGAGTGGCTACACCTTC; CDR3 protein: CASSLEPKRMSGYTF
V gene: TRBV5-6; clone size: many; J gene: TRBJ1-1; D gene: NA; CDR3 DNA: TGTGCCAGCAGCTTTCTAGGTCCCTCGATTGGTGAAGCTTTCTTT; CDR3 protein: CASSFLGPSIGEAFF
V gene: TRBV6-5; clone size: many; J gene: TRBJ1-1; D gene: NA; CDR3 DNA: TGTGCCAGCAGAACGGAGAAAGTTCAGAACACTGAAGCTTTCTTT; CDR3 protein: CASRTEKVQNTEAFF
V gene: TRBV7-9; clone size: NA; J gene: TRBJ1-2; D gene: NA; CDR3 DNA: TGTGCCAGCAGCCCTCGTACACTGAACTTCTATGGCTACACCTTC; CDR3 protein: CASSPRTLNFYGYTF
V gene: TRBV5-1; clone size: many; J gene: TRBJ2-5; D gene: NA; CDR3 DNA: TGCGCCAGCAGCTTGGACTTCGGGCGCCAAGAGACCCAGTACTTC; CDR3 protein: CASSLDFGRQETQYF
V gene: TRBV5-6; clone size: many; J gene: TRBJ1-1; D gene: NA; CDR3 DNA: TGTGCCAGCAGCTCGGACATCTGGCGGGATTCCACTGAAGCTTTCTTT; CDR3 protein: CASSSDIWRDSTEAFF
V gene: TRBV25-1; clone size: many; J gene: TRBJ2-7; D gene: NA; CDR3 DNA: TGTGCCAGCAGTGGAAACAGGGACGAGCAGTACTTC; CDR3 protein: CASSGNRDEQYF
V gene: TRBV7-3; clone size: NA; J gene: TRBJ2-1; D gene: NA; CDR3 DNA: TGTGCCAGCAGCCCCTCCTCTGACGGTTACAATGAGCAGTTCTTC; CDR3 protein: CASSPSSDGYNEQFF
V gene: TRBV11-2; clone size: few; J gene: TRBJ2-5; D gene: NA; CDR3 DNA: TGTGCCAGCAGCTTGAGTGGGGGGGCCGGAGAGACCCAGTACTTC; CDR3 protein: CASSLSGGAGETQYF
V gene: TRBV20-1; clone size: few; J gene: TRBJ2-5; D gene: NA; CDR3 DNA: TGCAGTGCTACCGGGGGAGGAGGGGCTGGCCAAGAGACCCAGTACTTC; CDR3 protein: CSATGGGGAGQETQYF
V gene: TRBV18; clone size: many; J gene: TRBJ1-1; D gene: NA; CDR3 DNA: TGTGCCAGCTCACCCGACGGTGAAGCTTTCTTT; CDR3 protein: CASSPDGEAFF
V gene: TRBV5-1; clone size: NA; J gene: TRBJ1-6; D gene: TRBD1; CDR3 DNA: TGCGCCAGTTCCCAGGGACAGGGGACGGCACCCCTCCACTTT; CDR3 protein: CASSQGQGTAPLHF
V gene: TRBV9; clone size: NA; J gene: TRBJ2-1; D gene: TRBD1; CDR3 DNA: TGTGCCAGCAGCGGACAGGGGATTTACAATGAGCAGTTCTTC; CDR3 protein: CASSGQGIYNEQFF
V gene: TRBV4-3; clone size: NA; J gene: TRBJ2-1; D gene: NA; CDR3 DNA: TGCGCCAGCAGCCAATTATACGACAGCCTACTAGGAGTTGAGCAGTTCTTC; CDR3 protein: CASSQLYDSLLGVEQFF
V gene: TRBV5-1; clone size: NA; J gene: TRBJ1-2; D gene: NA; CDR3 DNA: TGCGCCAGCAGCAACGGACAGCCGACTTTTTATGGCTACACCTTC; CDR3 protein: CASSNGQPTFYGYTF
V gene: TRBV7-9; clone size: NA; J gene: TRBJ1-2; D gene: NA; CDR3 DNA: TGTGCCAGCAGTTATGGGAGCTATGGCTACACCTTC; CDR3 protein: CASSYGSYGYTF
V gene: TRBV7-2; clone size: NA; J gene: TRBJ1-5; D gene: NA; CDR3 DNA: TGTACCAGCAGCTTAGAGGCAGGGCGTCAGCCCCAGCATTTT; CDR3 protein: CTSSLEAGRQPQHF
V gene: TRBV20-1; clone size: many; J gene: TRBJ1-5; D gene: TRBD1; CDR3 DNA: TGCAGTGCTTATCCCCAGGGGGATTTACATCAGCCCCAGCATTTT; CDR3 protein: CSAYPQGDLHQPQHF
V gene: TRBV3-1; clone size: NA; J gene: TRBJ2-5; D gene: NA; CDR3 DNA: TGTGCCAGCAGCCGCGTACCGGGCCATCAAGAGACCCAGTACTTC; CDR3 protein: CASSRVPGHQETQYF
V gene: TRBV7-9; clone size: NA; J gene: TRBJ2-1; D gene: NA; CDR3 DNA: TGTGCCAGCAGCCTGGGGGCAGGGGACTACAATGAGCAGTTCTTC; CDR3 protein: CASSLGAGDYNEQFF